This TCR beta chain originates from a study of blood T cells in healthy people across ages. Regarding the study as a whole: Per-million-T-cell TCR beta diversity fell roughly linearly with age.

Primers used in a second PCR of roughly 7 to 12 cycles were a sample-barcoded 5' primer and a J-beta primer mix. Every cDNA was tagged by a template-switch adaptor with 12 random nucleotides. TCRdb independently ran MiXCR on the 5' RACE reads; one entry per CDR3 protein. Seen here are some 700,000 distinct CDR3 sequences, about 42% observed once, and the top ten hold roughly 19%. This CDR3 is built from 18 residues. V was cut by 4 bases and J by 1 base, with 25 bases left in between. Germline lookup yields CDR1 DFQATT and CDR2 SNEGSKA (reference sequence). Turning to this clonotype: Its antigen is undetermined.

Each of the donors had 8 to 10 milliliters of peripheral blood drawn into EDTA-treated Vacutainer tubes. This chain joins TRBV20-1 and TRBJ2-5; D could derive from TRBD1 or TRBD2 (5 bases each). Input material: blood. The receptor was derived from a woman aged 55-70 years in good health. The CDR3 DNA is TGCAGTGCTACCCCTAGCCTAGGAGCTTGGGGCCTCCAAGAGACCCAGTACTTC. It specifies CSATPSLGAWGLQETQYF.